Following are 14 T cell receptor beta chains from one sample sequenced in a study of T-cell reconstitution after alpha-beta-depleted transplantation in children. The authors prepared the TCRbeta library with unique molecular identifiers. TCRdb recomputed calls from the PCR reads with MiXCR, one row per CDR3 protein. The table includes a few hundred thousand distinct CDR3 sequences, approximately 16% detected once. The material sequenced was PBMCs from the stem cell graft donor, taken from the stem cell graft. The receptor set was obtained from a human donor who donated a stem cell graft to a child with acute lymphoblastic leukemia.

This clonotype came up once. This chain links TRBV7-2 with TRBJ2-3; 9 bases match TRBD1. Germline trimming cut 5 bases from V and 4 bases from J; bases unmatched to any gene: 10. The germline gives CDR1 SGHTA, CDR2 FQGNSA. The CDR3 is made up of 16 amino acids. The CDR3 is CASSDRQGEDADTQYF. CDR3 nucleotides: TGTGCCAGCAGCGACCGACAGGGGGAAGACGCAGATACGCAGTATTTT.

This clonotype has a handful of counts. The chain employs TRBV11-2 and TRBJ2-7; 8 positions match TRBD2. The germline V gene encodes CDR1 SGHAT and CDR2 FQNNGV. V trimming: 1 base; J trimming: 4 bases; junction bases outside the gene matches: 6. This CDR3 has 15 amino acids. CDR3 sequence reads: CASSLVSSGLYEQYF. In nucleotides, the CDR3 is TGTGCCAGCAGCTTAGTGTCTAGCGGGCTATACGAGCAGTACTTC.

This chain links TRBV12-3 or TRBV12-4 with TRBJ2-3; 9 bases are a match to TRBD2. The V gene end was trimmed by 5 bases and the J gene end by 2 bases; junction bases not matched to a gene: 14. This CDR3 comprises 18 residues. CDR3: CASSPGSGSFYFTDTQYF. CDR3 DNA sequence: TGTGCCAGCAGTCCGGGTAGCGGGAGTTTTTACTTCACAGATACGCAGTATTTT.

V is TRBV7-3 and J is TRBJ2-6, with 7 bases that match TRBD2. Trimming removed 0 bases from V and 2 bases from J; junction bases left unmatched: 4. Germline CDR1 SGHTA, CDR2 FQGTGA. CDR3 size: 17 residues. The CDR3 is CASSLTLGGTGANVLTF. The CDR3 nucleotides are TGTGCCAGCAGCTTAACGTTGGGAGGGACTGGGGCCAACGTCCTGACTTTC.

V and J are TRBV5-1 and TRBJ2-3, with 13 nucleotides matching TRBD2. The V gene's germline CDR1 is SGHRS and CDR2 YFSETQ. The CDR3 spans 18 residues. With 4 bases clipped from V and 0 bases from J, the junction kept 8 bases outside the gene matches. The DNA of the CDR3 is TGCGCCAGCAGCCGCCGGACTAGCGGGAGTACTAGCACAGATACGCAGTATTTT. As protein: CASSRRTSGSTSTDTQYF.

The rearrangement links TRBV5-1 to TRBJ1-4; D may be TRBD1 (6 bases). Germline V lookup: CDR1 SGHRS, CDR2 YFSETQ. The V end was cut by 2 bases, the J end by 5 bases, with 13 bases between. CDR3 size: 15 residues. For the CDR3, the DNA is TGCGCCAGCAGCTTACAGGGAGACCCCAATGAAAAACTGTTTTTT. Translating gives CASSLQGDPNEKLFF.

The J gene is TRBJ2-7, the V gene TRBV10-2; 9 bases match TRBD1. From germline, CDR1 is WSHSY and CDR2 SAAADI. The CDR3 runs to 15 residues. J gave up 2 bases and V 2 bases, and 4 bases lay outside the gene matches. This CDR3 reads CASSEETGGTYEQYF. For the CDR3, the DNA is TGCGCCAGCAGTGAGGAAACAGGGGGCACCTACGAGCAGTACTTC.

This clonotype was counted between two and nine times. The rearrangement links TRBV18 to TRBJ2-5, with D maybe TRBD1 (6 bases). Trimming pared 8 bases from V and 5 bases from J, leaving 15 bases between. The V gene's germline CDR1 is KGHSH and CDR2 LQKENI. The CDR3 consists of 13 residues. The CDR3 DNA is TGTGCCAGCCAAACAGGGAGAGGGGAGACCCAGTACTTC. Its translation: CASQTGRGETQYF.

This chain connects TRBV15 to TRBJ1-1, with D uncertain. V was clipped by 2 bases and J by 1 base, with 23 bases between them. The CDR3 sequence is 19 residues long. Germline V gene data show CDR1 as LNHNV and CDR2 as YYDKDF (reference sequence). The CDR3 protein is CATSRIPYRRDLRNTEAFF. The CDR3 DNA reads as TGTGCCACCAGCAGAATACCTTATCGACGCGACCTGAGGAACACTGAAGCTTTCTTT.

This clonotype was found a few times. CDR3 bases: TGTGCCAGCGCAAAGGGAGTGGGGCCCAATGAGCAGTTCTTC. It translates to CASAKGVGPNEQFF. The chain is built from TRBV12-3 or TRBV12-4 and TRBJ2-1; either TRBD1 or TRBD2 may fit D (5 bases each). The V end lost 8 bases, the J end lost 6 bases, and 17 bases lay between the germline ends. This CDR3 is 14 amino acids long.

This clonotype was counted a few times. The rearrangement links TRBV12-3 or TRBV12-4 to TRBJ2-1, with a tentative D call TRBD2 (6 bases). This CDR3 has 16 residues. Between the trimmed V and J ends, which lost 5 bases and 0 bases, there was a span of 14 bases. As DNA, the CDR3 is TGTGCCAGCAGTGCGCTAGCGACAAGCTCCTACAATGAGCAGTTCTTC. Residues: CASSALATSSYNEQFF.

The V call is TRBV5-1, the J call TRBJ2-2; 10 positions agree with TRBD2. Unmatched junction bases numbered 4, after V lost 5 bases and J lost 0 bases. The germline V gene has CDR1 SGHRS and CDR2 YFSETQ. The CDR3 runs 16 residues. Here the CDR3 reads CASRLAGTTNTGELFF. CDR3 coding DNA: TGCGCCAGCAGACTAGCGGGGACCACGAACACCGGGGAGCTGTTTTTT.

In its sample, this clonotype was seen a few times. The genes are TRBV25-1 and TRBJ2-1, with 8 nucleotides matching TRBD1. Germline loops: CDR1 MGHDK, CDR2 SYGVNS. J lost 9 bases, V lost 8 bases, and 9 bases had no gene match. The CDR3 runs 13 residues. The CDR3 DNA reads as TGTGCCAGCCTCGGACAGGGAAGGAGTGAGCAGTTCTTC. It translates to CASLGQGRSEQFF.

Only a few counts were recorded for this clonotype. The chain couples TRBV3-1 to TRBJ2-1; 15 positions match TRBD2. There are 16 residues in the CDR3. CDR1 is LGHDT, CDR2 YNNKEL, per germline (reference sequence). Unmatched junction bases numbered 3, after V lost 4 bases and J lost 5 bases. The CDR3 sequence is CASSRGLAGGNNEQFF. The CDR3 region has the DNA TGTGCCAGCAGCCGGGGACTAGCGGGAGGTAACAATGAGCAGTTCTTC.